Listed below are T cell receptor beta chains from one sample, sequenced in a study of T cells after posttransplantation cyclophosphamide. The assay was immunoSEQ multiplex PCR, and TCRdb's table has in-frame clones only and misses some. The table lists fewer than 55,000 clones, 94% of them singletons. The sample was PBMCs. Every receptor here comes from a woman in her twenties or thirties in good health and a related stem cell transplant donor. Each CDR3 is given with its conserved first and last residue. D genes are given only for firm matches. A clone size is listed for some rows: how often the clone was seen (once, few, many), or a class if it is expanded.

D: -; V: TRBV7-2; size: -; J: TRBJ1-6; CDR3: CASRQSSYNSPLHF
D: -; V: TRBV28; size: once; J: TRBJ2-7; CDR3: CASRAQGQGSPEQYF
D: -; V: TRBV28; size: -; J: TRBJ2-7; CDR3: CASSFVFTWGPLSYEQYF
D: TRBD1; V: TRBV4-3; size: few; J: TRBJ1-3; CDR3: CASSQDLRTGAGNTIYF
D: TRBD1; V: TRBV7-7; size: -; J: TRBJ2-1; CDR3: CASSPRQGNNEQFF
D: -; V: TRBV10-3; size: -; J: TRBJ1-6; CDR3: CAISERAGAYNSPLHF
D: TRBD1; V: TRBV7-2; size: -; J: TRBJ2-7; CDR3: CASSPQTGRGFNEQYF
D: -; V: TRBV30; size: once; J: TRBJ1-2; CDR3: CAWRGFKGHF
D: -; V: TRBV7-9; size: -; J: TRBJ1-4; CDR3: CVSRRGEGEKLFF
D: -; V: TRBV10-3; size: -; J: TRBJ1-4; CDR3: CAISESQGRNEKLFF
D: -; V: TRBV29-1; size: -; J: TRBJ1-5; CDR3: CSVSDSFNQPQHF
D: -; V: TRBV5-6; size: -; J: TRBJ1-3; CDR3: CASSLNWAGNTIYF
D: -; V: TRBV6-1; size: -; J: TRBJ1-3; CDR3: CASSESTGSRHGNTIYF
D: -; V: TRBV7-2; size: once; J: TRBJ1-3; CDR3: CASSFSGVYTGNTIYF
D: -; V: TRBV23-1; size: -; J: TRBJ2-6; CDR3: CASSQAGTSGANVLTF
D: TRBD2; V: TRBV11-2; size: -; J: TRBJ2-7; CDR3: CASGTSGGHSYEQYF
D: -; V: TRBV6-5; size: -; J: TRBJ2-1; CDR3: CASSPVSRSNEQFF
D: TRBD2; V: TRBV5-6; size: -; J: TRBJ2-3; CDR3: CASSLWRGGVADTQYF
D: -; V: TRBV28; size: -; J: TRBJ1-2; CDR3: CASGGLRANYGYTF
D: -; V: TRBV5-5; size: -; J: TRBJ1-1; CDR3: CASSLREVRTEAFF
D: TRBD1; V: TRBV29-1; size: -; J: TRBJ1-2; CDR3: CSVDRGLNYGYTF
D: -; V: TRBV7-3; size: -; J: TRBJ1-1; CDR3: CASSLLGANTEAFF
D: -; V: TRBV7-9; size: -; J: TRBJ1-1; CDR3: CASSSANRATFF
D: -; V: TRBV10-3; size: -; J: TRBJ2-3; CDR3: CAISPFEGADTQYF
D: -; V: TRBV5-6; size: -; J: TRBJ1-2; CDR3: CASSLSQGGYTF
D: -; V: TRBV5-1; size: -; J: TRBJ1-6; CDR3: CASSSGTSNNSPLHF
D: -; V: TRBV11-2; size: once; J: TRBJ1-6; CDR3: CASSFTATSSPLHF
D: -; V: TRBV18; size: -; J: TRBJ1-5; CDR3: CASSPSQPVSNQPQHF
D: -; V: TRBV7-2; size: -; J: TRBJ2-7; CDR3: CASSLNGQWGLDEQYF